These 13 T cell receptor beta chains were all obtained from the same sample, sequenced in a study of T-cell memory formation after mild COVID-19. From the 5' RACE reads, TCRdb called clonotypes with MiXCR, one entry per CDR3 protein. The data show about 320,000 distinct CDR3 sequences, with 13% to 15% seen just once and around 20% held by the top ten. The sample was PBMCs or a T cell subset sorted from them (not recorded which). These TCRs come from a man aged 18-30 years who had mild COVID-19 (a few samples of this study predate the infection). Cell type and time point are not known.

This clonotype was detected a few times. The gene calls are TRBV30 and TRBJ1-1; unclear D gene. Germline lookup yields CDR1 GTSNPN and CDR2 SVGIG (reference sequence). Trimming removed 5 bases at V and 1 base at J, with 5 bases between. This CDR3 is 11 amino acids long. This CDR3 reads CAWGENTEAFF. In DNA, the CDR3 is TGTGCCTGGGGGGAGAACACTGAAGCTTTCTTT.

There are a few counts of this clonotype. V is TRBV6-5 and J is TRBJ2-7; possible D gene TRBD1, 6 bases. V was pared by 7 bases and J by 2 bases, with 18 bases between. Germline CDR1 and CDR2: MNHEY and SVGAGI. The CDR3 length is 15 residues. CDR3 loop: CASTVVARDTYEQYF. CDR3 DNA: TGTGCCAGCACCGTCGTGGCCCGGGACACCTACGAGCAGTACTTC.

This clonotype was counted a few times. The V call is TRBV12-5, the J call TRBJ1-5; tentatively, D is TRBD1 (5 bases). Germline V gene data show CDR1 as LGHNT and CDR2 as FRNRAP. The V end was cut by 2 bases, the J end by 4 bases, with 18 bases between. The CDR3 extends over 17 amino acids. DNA for the CDR3: TGTGCTAGTGGTTTGCTCGTGGATGCTGGGGGGAATCAGCCCCAGCATTTT. Amino acid sequence: CASGLLVDAGGNQPQHF.

This chain uses TRBV4-1 with TRBJ1-5; D not certain. The CDR3 runs 15 residues. The germline V gene has CDR1 MGHRA and CDR2 YSYEKL. Trimming left V 0 bases short and J 3 bases short, with 9 bases between. CDR3 coding DNA: TGCGCCAGCAGCCAAGACGATCGGCTCAATCAGCCCCAGCATTTT. Translation: CASSQDDRLNQPQHF.

The chain couples TRBV30 to TRBJ2-7; D is perhaps TRBD1 or TRBD2 (6 bases each). This CDR3 region has 13 residues. V lost 5 bases, J lost 0 bases, and 11 bases lay in between. Germline CDR1 and CDR2: GTSNPN and SVGIG (reference sequence). Here the CDR3 DNA reads TGTGCCTGGGGTAGGGGGGCCTCCTACGAGCAGTACTTC. Protein: CAWGRGASYEQYF.

V gene TRBV20-1 combines with J gene TRBJ2-5; possibly TRBD2 for D (5 bases). The CDR3 sequence is 14 residues long. The V end lost 2 bases, the J end lost 1 base, and 11 bases lay between the germline ends. The germline V gene has CDR1 DFQATT and CDR2 SNEGSKA (reference sequence). The CDR3 bases are TGCAGTGCTAGATGGACTGGACTCCAAGAGACCCAGTACTTC. Protein product: CSARWTGLQETQYF.

The chain uses TRBV20-1 and TRBJ2-7; D is uncertain. Germline CDR1 reads DFQATT; CDR2 reads SNEGSKA (reference sequence). The CDR3 extends over 12 amino acids. Trimming took off 6 bases at V and 0 bases at J, with 9 bases between the two ends. The chain's CDR3 is CSACPTSYEQYF. CDR3 sequence (DNA): TGCAGTGCCTGTCCTACCTCCTACGAGCAGTACTTC.

This chain connects TRBV30 to TRBJ1-4; 8 nucleotides align to TRBD1. V lost 5 bases and J lost 7; bases outside the gene matches: 9. The CDR3 totals 14 residues. The germline CDR1 and CDR2 sequences are GTSNPN and SVGIG (reference sequence). CDR3 bases: TGTGCCTGGGCATCTACAGGGACAGGTGAAAAACTGTTTTTT. Encoded protein: CAWASTGTGEKLFF.

This CDR3 reads CASSLSPGEHEFF. The CDR3 DNA reads as TGTGCCAGCAGCTTATCGCCGGGGGAGCATGAGTTCTTC. This chain uses TRBV7-3 with TRBJ2-1; D is possibly TRBD2 (6 bases). V was clipped by 2 bases and J by 14 bases, with 16 bases between them. The CDR3 runs to 13 residues. CDR1 is SGHTA, CDR2 FQGTGA, per germline.

The CDR3 loop reads CAWSLGQGAWEQYF. For the CDR3, the DNA is TGTGCCTGGAGTCTCGGACAGGGGGCTTGGGAGCAGTACTTC. This rearrangement joins TRBV30 to TRBJ2-7, with 11 bases matching TRBD1. The CDR3 contains 14 residues. The germline CDR1 and CDR2 sequences are GTSNPN and SVGIG (reference sequence). V shed 2 bases, J shed 7 bases, and the junction held 7 bases outside the gene matches.

The chain uses TRBV12-3 or TRBV12-4 and TRBJ2-1, with 7 bases matching TRBD1. J gave up 5 bases and V 2 bases, and 6 bases lay outside the gene matches. The CDR3 has 15 residues. The CDR3 here is CASSLRQGTNNEQFF. CDR3 sequence (DNA): TGTGCCAGCAGTTTAAGACAGGGAACCAACAATGAGCAGTTCTTC.

This chain connects TRBV5-1 to TRBJ2-3, with unresolved D. Germline V gives CDR1 SGHRS, CDR2 YFSETQ. The V gene lost 0 bases and the J gene lost 6 bases, with 14 bases spanning the gap. The length of the CDR3 is 15 residues. CDR3 sequence (DNA): TGCGCCAGCAGCTTGGCGTCGGGCCCCGGGGATACGCAGTATTTT. Its protein is CASSLASGPGDTQYF.

This clonotype showed up many times. The chain uses TRBV5-1 and TRBJ2-1; tentatively, D is TRBD1 or TRBD2 (5 bases each). CDR3 length equals 15 residues. Germline loops: CDR1 SGHRS, CDR2 YFSETQ. The V and J ends lost 0 bases and 2 bases respectively, with 9 bases between them. CDR3 residues: CASSLGDGAYNEQFF. CDR3 sequence (DNA): TGCGCCAGCAGCTTGGGGGACGGCGCCTACAATGAGCAGTTCTTC.